This T cell receptor beta chain stems from a study of OX40 agonist ivuxolimab in advanced cancers. For context, the study as a whole: Ivuxolimab was an agonistic, fully human IgG2 monoclonal antibody directed against OX40 (CD134), a costimulatory receptor. Intravenous ivuxolimab was administered to patients every 2 weeks at six dose levels: 0.01, 0.1, 0.3, 1.5, 3 and 10 mg/kg. Among the roughly 50 dose-escalation patients, approximately 20 had hepatocellular carcinoma, 15 melanoma, 9 renal cell carcinoma and 9 head and neck cancer. The dose-escalation cohort was roughly 87% male with a mean age of about 60 years, ranging from about 23 to 85. Patients were allowed to have had prior anti-PD-1, anti-PD-L1 or anti-CTLA-4 therapy, and approximately 37% of the dose-escalation patients had been treated with checkpoint inhibitors. Three dose-escalation patients achieved partial responses, one with hepatocellular carcinoma and two with cutaneous melanoma. The purpose of peripheral TCRbeta sequencing was to test whether ivuxolimab changed TCR sequence diversity and led to clonal T-cell expansion. The paper covers the monotherapy dose-escalation part of the phase I ivuxolimab trial, which included N = 52 patients.

To sequence the TCRbeta CDR3 region, genomic DNA was isolated from the sorted cells. The immunoSEQ Assay was used to sequence the TCRbeta CDR3 regions. The table comes from immuneACCESS by way of TCRdb, which keeps in-frame sequences with V and J called. Part of the clones is missing from these tables; in studies checked, under half for an unresolved V gene and the rest for unknown reasons. Recorded for this sample are about 18,000 clones; roughly 77% of them occurred a single time. The top ten clones comprise around a quarter of the sample. Of note for this clone: Its antigen is still unknown. No base quality information exists; no much larger clone differs at one position.

Trimming takes 3 bases from V and 7 bases from J, and the germline ends sit 16 bases apart. CDR1 and CDR2, looked up from the germline V gene, are MRHNA and SNTAGT. Spanning cysteine to phenylalanine, the CDR3 consists of 15 amino acids. Only the CDR3 part of the read is kept: 45 bases, read in frame from the first base. Results the study describes overall, beyond this receptor: At doses of 0.1 to 3.0 mg/kg, clonal expansion of both CD4+ and CD8+ blood T cells was observed from baseline to week 6. Low levels of normalized T-cell clonal expansion were also seen in some patients who did not respond. The antigen specificity of the clonally expanded peripheral T cells was not determined. In the 0.1-3.0 mg/kg groups, partial responders had among the lowest normalized peripheral clonal expansion, particularly in CD8+ T cells. After ivuxolimab, expanded clones were on average more numerous among CD8+ T cells than among CD4+ T cells.

The trial excluded patients who had a history of autoimmune disease or were on systemic immunosuppression. Peripheral blood for TCR sequencing was drawn from every dose cohort at baseline, at cycle 4 day 1 and at cycle 7 day 1. The samples were taken from a phase I, first-in-human, multicenter, open-label dose-escalation trial of ivuxolimab. Adults with locally advanced or metastatic head and neck squamous cell, hepatocellular, melanoma or renal cell carcinoma were enrolled in the trial. Before TCR sequencing, CD4+ and CD8+ T cells were separately sorted from peripheral blood. The V gene is TRBV6-4 and the J gene is TRBJ2-1; the D gene is possibly TRBD2, with 6 bases matching. The specimen was CD4+ or CD8+ T cells sorted from blood, collected in a trial of the OX40 agonist ivuxolimab. This TCR derives from an adult with an advanced solid tumor such as melanoma, head and neck, liver or kidney cancer. For the CDR3, the sequence is CASSDGGAPGNEQFF. The nucleotide sequence is TGTGCCAGCAGTGATGGAGGGGCCCCAGGGAATGAGCAGTTCTTC.